This T cell receptor (beta chain) appears in the sequencing data of a study of T cells in Graves' hyperthyroidism and ophthalmopathy. Study-wide points: Blood also showed most of the thyroid clonotypes that were expanded above 0.001.

The germline V gene has CDR1 SGHTA and CDR2 FQGNSA. The V end lost 3 bases, the J end lost 6 bases, and 11 bases lay between the germline ends. The CDR3 spans 13 residues. Amplification of TCR beta CDR3 regions used RNA as the template. The study used the HTBI primer set for a first-round RT-PCR of the TCR CDR3. In TCRdb, the multiplex PCR reads were re-called with MiXCR into one record per CDR3 protein. The repertoire holds approximately 560,000 distinct CDR3 sequences, with more than 45% as singletons. For Graves' hyperthyroidism to be stable, ophthalmopathy could not progress within 18 months. With a duration under 2 months, the hyperthyroidism was newly diagnosed in patients aged 18 to 65. Concerning this clonotype: Its antigen is undetermined. A much larger clonotype is one base distant, so this may be a read error.

The source is a woman younger than 35 with Graves' hyperthyroidism. The rearrangement joins TRBV7-2 to TRBJ2-5; the D gene is possibly TRBD2 (5 bases). Material: peripheral blood or thyroid tissue (not recorded which). This CDR3 reads CASSFEGPKTQYF. The CDR3 nucleotides are TGTGCCAGCAGCTTTGAGGGCCCGAAGACCCAGTACTTC.